What follows describes a single T cell receptor beta chain. Its matching antigen is unknown. Relative to the germline gene, one junction end is altered; a read error may explain this. This sample is drawn from a study of blood T cells in healthy people across ages. Points from the study as a whole: TCR beta diversity per million T cells fell roughly linearly with age. Higher diversity and more naive CD4+ cells were features of long-lived donors, compared to aged donors.

Each donor had around 11 milliliters of peripheral blood drawn. It was with a sample-barcoded 5' primer and a J-beta primer mix that a second PCR of about 6 to 11 cycles was run. TCRdb re-called the 5' RACE reads through MiXCR, storing one row per CDR3 protein. This sample has 800,000 or so distinct CDR3 sequences; approximately 67% occur once, and the top ten carry 25% to 35%. The TCR comes from a man younger than 45 in good health. What was sequenced was blood.

The CDR3 spells CGVEAERNSSYEQYF. Written as DNA, the CDR3 is TGCGGCGTTGAAGCGGAAAGAAACAGCTCCTACGAGCAGTACTTC. The chain uses TRBV29-1 and TRBJ2-7; tentatively, D is TRBD2 (5 bases). Per the germline V gene, CDR1 is SQVTM and CDR2 is ANQGSEA. There are 15 residues in the CDR3.